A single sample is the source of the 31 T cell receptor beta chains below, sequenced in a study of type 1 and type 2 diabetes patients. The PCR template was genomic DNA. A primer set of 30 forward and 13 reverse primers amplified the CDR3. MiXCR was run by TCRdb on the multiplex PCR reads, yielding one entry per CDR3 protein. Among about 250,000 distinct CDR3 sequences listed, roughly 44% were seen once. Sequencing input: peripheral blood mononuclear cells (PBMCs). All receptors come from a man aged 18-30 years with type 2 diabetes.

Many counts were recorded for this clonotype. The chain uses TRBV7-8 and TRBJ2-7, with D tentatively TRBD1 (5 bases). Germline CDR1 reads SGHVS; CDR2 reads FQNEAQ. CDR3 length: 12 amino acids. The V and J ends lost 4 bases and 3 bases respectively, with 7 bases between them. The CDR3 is CASSWGSYEQYF. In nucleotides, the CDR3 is TGTGCCAGCAGCTGGGGCAGCTACGAGCAGTACTTC.

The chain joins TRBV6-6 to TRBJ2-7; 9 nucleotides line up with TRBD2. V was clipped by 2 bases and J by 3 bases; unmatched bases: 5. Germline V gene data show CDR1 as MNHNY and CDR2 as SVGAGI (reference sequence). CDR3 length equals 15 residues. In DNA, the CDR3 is TGTGCCAGCAGTTACCTGGCGGGAGGGAACTACGAGCAGTACTTC. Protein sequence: CASSYLAGGNYEQYF.

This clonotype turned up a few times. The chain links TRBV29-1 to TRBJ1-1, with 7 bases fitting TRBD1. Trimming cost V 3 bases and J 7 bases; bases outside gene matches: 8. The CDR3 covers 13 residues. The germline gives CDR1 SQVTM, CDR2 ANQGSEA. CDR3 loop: CSVEGDRQGEAFF. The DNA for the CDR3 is TGCAGCGTTGAGGGGGATCGACAGGGTGAAGCTTTCTTT.

The CDR3: CASNPDNSPLHF. DNA for the CDR3: TGTGCCAGCAACCCAGATAATTCACCCCTCCACTTT. This chain connects TRBV9 to TRBJ1-6; D gene unclear. Germline lookup yields CDR1 SGDLS and CDR2 YYNGEE. Trimming stripped 6 bases from V and 5 bases from J, with 6 bases between. CDR3 length equals 12 residues.

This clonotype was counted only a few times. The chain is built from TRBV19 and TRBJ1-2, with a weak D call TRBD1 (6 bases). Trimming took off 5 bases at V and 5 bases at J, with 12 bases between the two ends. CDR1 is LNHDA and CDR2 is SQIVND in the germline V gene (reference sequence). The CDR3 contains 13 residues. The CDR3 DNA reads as TGTGCCAGTAGTGGCAGGGGCCTGTATGGCTACACCTTC. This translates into CASSGRGLYGYTF.

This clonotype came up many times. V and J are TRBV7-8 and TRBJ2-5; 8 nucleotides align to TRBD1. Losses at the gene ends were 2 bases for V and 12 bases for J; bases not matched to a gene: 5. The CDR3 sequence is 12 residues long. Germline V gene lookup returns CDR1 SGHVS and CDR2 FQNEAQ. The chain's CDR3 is CASSLIPGQEYF. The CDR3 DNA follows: TGTGCCAGCAGCTTAATTCCGGGACAGGAGTACTTC.

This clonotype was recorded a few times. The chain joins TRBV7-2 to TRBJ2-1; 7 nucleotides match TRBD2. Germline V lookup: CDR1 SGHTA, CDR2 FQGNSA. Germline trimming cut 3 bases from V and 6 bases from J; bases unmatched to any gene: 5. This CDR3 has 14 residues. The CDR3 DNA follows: TGTGCCAGCAGCTTTGGCGGGGGATCCAATGAGCAGTTCTTC. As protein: CASSFGGGSNEQFF.

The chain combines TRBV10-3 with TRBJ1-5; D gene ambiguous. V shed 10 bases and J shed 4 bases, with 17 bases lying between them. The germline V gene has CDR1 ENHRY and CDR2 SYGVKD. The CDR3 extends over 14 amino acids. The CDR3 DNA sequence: TGTGCCACCCGAGGGTCTTCGGGGAATCAGCCCCAGCATTTT. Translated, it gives CATRGSSGNQPQHF.

This CDR3 reads CSASDRYNEQFF. The CDR3 DNA follows: TGCAGTGCTAGTGACAGATACAATGAGCAGTTCTTC. The V and J genes are TRBV20-1 and TRBJ2-1, with D maybe TRBD1 (5 bases). The CDR3 consists of 12 residues. V lost 3 bases and J lost 4, with 7 bases in between. In germline, CDR1 is DFQATT, CDR2 SNEGSKA (reference sequence).

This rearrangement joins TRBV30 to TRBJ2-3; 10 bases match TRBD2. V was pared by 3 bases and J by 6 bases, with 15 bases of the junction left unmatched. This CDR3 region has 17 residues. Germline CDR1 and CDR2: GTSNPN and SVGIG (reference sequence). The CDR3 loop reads CAWSLGRTSGFTDTQYF. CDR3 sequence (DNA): TGTGCCTGGAGCCTAGGGAGGACTAGCGGATTTACGGATACGCAGTATTTT. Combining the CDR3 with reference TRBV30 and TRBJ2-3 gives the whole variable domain SQTIHQWPATLVQPVGSPLSLECTVEGTSNPNLYWYRQAAGRGLQLLFYSVGIGQISSEVPQNLSASRPQDRQFILSSKKLLLSDSGFYLCAWSLGRTSGFTDTQYFGPGTRLTVL.

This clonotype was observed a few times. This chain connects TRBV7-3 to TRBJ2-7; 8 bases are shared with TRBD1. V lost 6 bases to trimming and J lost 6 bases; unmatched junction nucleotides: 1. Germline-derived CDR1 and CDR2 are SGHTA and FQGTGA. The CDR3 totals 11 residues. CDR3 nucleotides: TGTGCCAGCAGTGACAGGGGCGAGCAGTACTTC. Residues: CASSDRGEQYF. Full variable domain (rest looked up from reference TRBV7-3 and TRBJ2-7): GAGVSQTPSNKVTEKGKYVELRCDPISGHTALYWYRQSLGQGPEFLIYFQGTGAADDSGLPNDRFFAVRPEGSVSTLKIQRTERGDSAVYLCASSDRGEQYFGPGTRLTVT.

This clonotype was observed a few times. As DNA, the CDR3 is TGTGCCAGCAGCTTAGGGACAGGGGGCGCCGATAACTATGGCTACACCTTC. As protein: CASSLGTGGADNYGYTF. The chain employs TRBV7-2 and TRBJ1-2; 11 nucleotides line up with TRBD1. Germline trimming cut 1 base from V and 1 base from J; bases unmatched to any gene: 5. In germline, CDR1 is SGHTA, CDR2 FQGNSA. The CDR3 extends over 17 amino acids.

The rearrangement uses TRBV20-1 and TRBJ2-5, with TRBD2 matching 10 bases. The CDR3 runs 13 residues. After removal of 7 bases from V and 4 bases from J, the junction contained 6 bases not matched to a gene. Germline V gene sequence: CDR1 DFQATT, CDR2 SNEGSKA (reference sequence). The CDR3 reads CSGSGGAGETQYF. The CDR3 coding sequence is TGCAGTGGAAGCGGGGGGGCCGGAGAGACCCAGTACTTC.

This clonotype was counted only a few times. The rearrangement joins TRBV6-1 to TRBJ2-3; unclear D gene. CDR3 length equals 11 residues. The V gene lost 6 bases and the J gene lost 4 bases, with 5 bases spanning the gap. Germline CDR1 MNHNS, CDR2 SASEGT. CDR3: CASRRSDTQYF. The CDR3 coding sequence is TGTGCCAGCAGAAGATCAGATACGCAGTATTTT.

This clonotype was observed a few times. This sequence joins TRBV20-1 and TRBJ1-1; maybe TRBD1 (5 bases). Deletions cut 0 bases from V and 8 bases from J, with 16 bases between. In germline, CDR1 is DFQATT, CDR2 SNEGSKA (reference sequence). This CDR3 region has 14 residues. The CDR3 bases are TGCAGTGCTAGAGACCCGTCAGCTTCAGGGGAAGCTTTCTTT. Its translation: CSARDPSASGEAFF.

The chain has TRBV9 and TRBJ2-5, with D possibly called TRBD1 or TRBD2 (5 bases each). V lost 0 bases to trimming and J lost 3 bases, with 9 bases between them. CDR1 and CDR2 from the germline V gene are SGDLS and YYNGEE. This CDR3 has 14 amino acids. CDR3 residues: CASSVGRGEETQYF. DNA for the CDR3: TGTGCCAGCAGCGTAGGAAGGGGAGAAGAGACCCAGTACTTC.

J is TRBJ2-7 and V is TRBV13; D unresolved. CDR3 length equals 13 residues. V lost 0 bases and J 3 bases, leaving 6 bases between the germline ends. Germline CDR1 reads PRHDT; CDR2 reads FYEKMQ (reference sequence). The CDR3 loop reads CASSLGSRYEQYF. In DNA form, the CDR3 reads TGTGCCAGCAGCTTAGGCTCCCGCTACGAGCAGTACTTC.

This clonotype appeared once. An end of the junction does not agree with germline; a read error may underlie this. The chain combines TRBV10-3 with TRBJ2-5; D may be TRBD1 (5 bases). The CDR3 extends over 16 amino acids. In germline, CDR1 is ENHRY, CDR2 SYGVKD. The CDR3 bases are TGTGCCGTCAGTGAAGACCCTCAGGGTTTATCGGAGACCCAGTACTTC. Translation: CAVSEDPQGLSETQYF.

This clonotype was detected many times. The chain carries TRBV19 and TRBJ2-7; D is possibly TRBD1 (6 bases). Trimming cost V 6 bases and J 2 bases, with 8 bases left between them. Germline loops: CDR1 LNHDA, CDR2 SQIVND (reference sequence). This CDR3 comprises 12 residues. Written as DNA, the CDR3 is TGTGCCAGTAGAGGGGACACCTACGAGCAGTACTTC. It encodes CASRGDTYEQYF.

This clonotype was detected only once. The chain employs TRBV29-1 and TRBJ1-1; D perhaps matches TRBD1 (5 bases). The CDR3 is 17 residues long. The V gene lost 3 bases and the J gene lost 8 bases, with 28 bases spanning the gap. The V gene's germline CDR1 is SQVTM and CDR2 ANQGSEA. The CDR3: CSVEAAGGVYRVKEAFF. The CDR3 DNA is TGCAGCGTTGAGGCAGCCGGGGGAGTCTATCGGGTAAAAGAAGCTTTCTTT. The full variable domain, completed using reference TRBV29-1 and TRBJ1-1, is SAVISQKPSRDICQRGTSLTIQCQVDSQVTMMFWYRQQPGQSLTLIATANQGSEATYESGFVIDKFPISRPNLTFSTLTVSNMSPEDSSIYLCSVEAAGGVYRVKEAFFGQGTRLTVV.

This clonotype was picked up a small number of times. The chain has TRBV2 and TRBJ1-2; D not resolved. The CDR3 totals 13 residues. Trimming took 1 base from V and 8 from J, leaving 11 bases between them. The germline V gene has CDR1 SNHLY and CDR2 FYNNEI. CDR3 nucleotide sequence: TGTGCCAGCAGTGAAGTCCGAGAGACCGGCTACACCTTC. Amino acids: CASSEVRETGYTF. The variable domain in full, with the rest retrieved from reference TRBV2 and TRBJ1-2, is EPEVTQTPSHQVTQMGQEVILRCVPISNHLYFYWYRQILGQKVEFLVSFYNNEISEKSEIFDDQFSVERPDGSNFTLKIRSTKLEDSAMYFCASSEVRETGYTFGSGTRLTVV.

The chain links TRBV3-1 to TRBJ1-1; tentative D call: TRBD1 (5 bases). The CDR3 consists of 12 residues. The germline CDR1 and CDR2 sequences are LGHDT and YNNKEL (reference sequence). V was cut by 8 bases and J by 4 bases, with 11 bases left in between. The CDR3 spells CASGGGRTEAFF. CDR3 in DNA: TGTGCCAGCGGGGGGGGTCGCACTGAAGCTTTCTTT.

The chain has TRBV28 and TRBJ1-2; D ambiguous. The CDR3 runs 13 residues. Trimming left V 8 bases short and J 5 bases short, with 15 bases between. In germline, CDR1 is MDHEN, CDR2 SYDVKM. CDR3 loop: CASRPHDGYGYTF. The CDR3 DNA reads TGTGCCAGCCGCCCACACGACGGGTATGGCTACACCTTC.

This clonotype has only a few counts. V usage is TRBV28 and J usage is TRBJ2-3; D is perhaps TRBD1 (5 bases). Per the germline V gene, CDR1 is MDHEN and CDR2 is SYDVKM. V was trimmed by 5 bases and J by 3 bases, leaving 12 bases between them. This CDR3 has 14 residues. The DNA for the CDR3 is TGTGCCAGCAGTGAACCCCCAGGGACAGATACGCAGTATTTT. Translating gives CASSEPPGTDTQYF.

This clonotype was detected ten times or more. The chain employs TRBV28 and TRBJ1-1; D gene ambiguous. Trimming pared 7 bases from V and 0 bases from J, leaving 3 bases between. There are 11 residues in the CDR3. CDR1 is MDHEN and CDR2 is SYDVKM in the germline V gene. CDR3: CASKVNTEAFF. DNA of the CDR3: TGTGCCAGCAAAGTGAACACTGAAGCTTTCTTT.

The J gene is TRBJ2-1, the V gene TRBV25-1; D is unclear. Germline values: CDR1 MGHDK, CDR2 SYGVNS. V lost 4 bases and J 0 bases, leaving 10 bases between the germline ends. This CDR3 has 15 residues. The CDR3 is CASSGELSSYNEQFF. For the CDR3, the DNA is TGTGCCAGCAGTGGCGAATTAAGCTCCTACAATGAGCAGTTCTTC.

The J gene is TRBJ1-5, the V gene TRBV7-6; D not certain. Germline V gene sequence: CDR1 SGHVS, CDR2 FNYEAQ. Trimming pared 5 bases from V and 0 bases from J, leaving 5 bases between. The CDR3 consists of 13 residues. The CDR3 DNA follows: TGTGCCAGCAGCAGGGCTAGCAATCAGCCCCAGCATTTT. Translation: CASSRASNQPQHF.

CDR3 sequence (DNA): TGTGCCAGCAGCGAGGACAGAGACAATGAGCAGTTCTTC. Translating it yields CASSEDRDNEQFF. The chain links TRBV12-3 or TRBV12-4 to TRBJ2-1; D perhaps matches TRBD1 (6 bases). This CDR3 is built from 13 residues. V was shortened by 6 bases and J by 5 bases, with 11 bases between the two germline ends.

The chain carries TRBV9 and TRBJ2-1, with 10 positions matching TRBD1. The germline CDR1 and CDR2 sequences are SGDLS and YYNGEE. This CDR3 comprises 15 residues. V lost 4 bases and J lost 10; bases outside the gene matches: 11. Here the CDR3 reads CASSPTGQGRKEQFF. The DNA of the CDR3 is TGTGCCAGCAGCCCAACGGGACAGGGGCGTAAAGAGCAGTTCTTC.

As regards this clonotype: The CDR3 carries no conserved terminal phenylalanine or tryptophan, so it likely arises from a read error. The CDR3, as DNA: TGTGCCAGCAGCGGGGACCGCACAGATACGCAGTATTCT. Translated, it gives CASSGDRTDTQYS. V gene TRBV2 combines with J gene TRBJ2-3; TRBD1 or TRBD2 may be the D gene (5 bases each). The CDR3 extends over 13 amino acids. Trimming shortened V by 6 bases and J by 1 base, and 8 bases separated the two germline ends. CDR1 is SNHLY, CDR2 FYNNEI, per germline.

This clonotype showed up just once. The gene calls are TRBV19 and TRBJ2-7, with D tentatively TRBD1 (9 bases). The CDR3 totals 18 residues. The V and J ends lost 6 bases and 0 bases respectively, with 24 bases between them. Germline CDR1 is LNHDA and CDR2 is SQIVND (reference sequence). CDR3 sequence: CASSAGGFDRGSSYEQYF. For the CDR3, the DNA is TGTGCCAGTAGCGCGGGGGGCTTCGACAGGGGGAGCTCCTACGAGCAGTACTTC.